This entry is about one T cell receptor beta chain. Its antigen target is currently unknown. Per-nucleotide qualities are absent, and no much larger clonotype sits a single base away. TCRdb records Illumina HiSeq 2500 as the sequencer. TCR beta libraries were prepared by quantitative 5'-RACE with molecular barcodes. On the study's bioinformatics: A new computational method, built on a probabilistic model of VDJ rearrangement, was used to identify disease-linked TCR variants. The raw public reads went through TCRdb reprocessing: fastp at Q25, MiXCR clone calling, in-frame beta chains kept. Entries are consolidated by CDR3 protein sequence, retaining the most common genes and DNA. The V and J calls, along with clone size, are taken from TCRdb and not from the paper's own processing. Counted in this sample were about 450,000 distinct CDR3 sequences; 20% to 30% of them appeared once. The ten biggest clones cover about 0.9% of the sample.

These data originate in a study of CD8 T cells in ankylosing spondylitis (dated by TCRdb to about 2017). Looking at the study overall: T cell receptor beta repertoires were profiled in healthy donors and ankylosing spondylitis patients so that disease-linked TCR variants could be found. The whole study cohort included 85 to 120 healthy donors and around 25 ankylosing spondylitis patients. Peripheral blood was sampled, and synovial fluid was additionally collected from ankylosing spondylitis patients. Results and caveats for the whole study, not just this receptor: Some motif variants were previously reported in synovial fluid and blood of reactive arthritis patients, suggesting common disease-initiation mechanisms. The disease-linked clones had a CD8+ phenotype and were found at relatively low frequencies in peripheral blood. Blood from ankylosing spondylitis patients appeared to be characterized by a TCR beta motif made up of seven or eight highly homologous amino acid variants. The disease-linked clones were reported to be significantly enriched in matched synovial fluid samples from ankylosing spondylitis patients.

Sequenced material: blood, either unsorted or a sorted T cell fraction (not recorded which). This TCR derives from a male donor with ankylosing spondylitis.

The CDR3 sequence is CASTRGANTEAFF. The nucleotides are TGCGCCAGCACTCGGGGCGCAAACACTGAAGCTTTCTTT. Recombination connected TRBV5-1 to TRBJ1-1; a tentative D match to TRBD1 spans 5 bases. The CDR3 holds 13 amino acids from the cysteine to the phenylalanine. CDR3 DNA only is kept here, 39 bases in frame from base 1. Deletion took 6 bases off V and 2 bases off J, with a span of 11 bases between the germline ends. In the germline V gene, CDR1 corresponds to SGHRS and CDR2 to YFSETQ. When the CDR3 is completed using the reference TRBV5-1 and TRBJ1-1 genes on either side, the full variable domain is KAGVTQTPRYLIKTRGQQVTLSCSPISGHRSVSWYQQTPGQGLQFLFEYFSETQRNKGNFPGRFSGRQFSNSRSEMNVSTLELGDSALYLCASTRGANTEAFFGQGTRLTVV.